Ten or more counts support the clone carrying this TCR beta chain. This specimen comes from a study of T cells in Graves' hyperthyroidism and ophthalmopathy. TCR beta CDR3 regions were amplified from RNA transcripts. The HTBI primer set served for first-round RT-PCR of the TCR CDR3. TCRdb ran MiXCR on the multiplex PCR reads and lists one entry per CDR3 protein. The table lists approximately 690,000 distinct CDR3 sequences, about 15% of them singletons. J was trimmed by 2 bases and V by 6 bases; bases with no gene match: 9. Germline assignment: CDR1 SNHLY and CDR2 FYNNEI. The CDR3 length is 15 residues.

This receptor was taken from a woman aged 50 to 65 with Graves' ophthalmopathy. The source material was blood. The genes are TRBV2 and TRBJ2-7; 8 bases are shared with TRBD1. This CDR3 reads CASSESQGAPYEQYF. The CDR3 DNA reads as TGTGCCAGCAGCGAATCTCAGGGGGCGCCCTACGAGCAGTACTTC. The entire variable domain, with the rest obtained from reference TRBV2 and TRBJ2-7, is as follows: EPEVTQTPSHQVTQMGQEVILRCVPISNHLYFYWYRQILGQKVEFLVSFYNNEISEKSEIFDDQFSVERPDGSNFTLKIRSTKLEDSAMYFCASSESQGAPYEQYFGPGTRLTVT.